This is a list of T cell receptor beta chains from one sample in a study of blood T cells in healthy people across ages. TCRdb reprocessed the 5' RACE reads with MiXCR, giving one entry per CDR3 protein. The profile shows 1.5 million to 2 million distinct CDR3 sequences, approximately 28% of them singletons. Sequenced: blood. The receptors derive from a woman aged 30 to 39 in good health. The CDR3 runs from the conserved cysteine through the conserved F or W. A D gene is named only where the DNA matches it firmly. Only part of the rows carry a size: once, few, many, or a class if the clone is expanded.

TRBJ2-5,TRBV20-1,-,-,TGCAGTGCTAGGAAGCTCGGAAGCTGGCAAGAGACCCAGTACTTC,CSARKLGSWQETQYF
TRBJ2-3,TRBV7-8,-,-,TGTGCCAGCAGTTATAAGGGGCAGCTCACAGATACGCAGTATTTT,CASSYKGQLTDTQYF
TRBJ2-2,TRBV24-1,-,-,TGTGCCACCAGTGAGGACAGACTAGCGAACACCGGGGAGCTGTTTTTT,CATSEDRLANTGELFF
TRBJ2-1,TRBV20-1,TRBD2,many,TGCAAGTCGGGAGGGCCAAGGAATGAGCAGTTCTTC,CKSGGPRNEQFF
TRBJ2-3,TRBV7-2,TRBD2,few,TGTGCCAGCACCAAGGGGGCTAGCGGGGTCCGAGATACGCAGTATTTT,CASTKGASGVRDTQYF
TRBJ2-6,TRBV7-2,-,-,TGTGCCAGCAGCCAGGGACTTCGGGTCTCTGGGGCCAACGTCCTGACTTTC,CASSQGLRVSGANVLTF
TRBJ2-7,TRBV7-6,-,-,TGTGCCAGCAGCTTATCGGGAAGCTCCTACAATGAGCAGTACTTC,CASSLSGSSYNEQYF
TRBJ2-3,TRBV7-8,-,-,TGTGCCAGCAGCTTTCGAGGCGGGCCGCTAGATACGCAGTATTTT,CASSFRGGPLDTQYF
TRBJ2-5,TRBV5-5,-,many,TGTGCCAGCAGCCCTAACCGAGACCAAGAGACCCAGTACTTC,CASSPNRDQETQYF
TRBJ2-3,TRBV11-2,-,many,TGTGCCAGCAGCTTAGGGAGGGGGGCTAGCACAGATACGCAGTATTTT,CASSLGRGASTDTQYF
TRBJ2-3,TRBV9,TRBD2,-,TGTGCCAGCAGCGCGACTAGCTTGAGGGCAGATACGCAGTATTTT,CASSATSLRADTQYF
TRBJ2-7,TRBV19,TRBD1,many,TGTGCCAGTAAGCGCGGGGACAGGGGTTCCTACGAGCAGTACTTC,CASKRGDRGSYEQYF
TRBJ2-1,TRBV7-9,TRBD2,-,TGTGCCAGCAGCACGCGGGAGGGCCCCTACAATGAGCAGTTCTTC,CASSTREGPYNEQFF
TRBJ2-7,TRBV10-3,-,many,TGTGCCATCACGGGGGAGGCGAGGGACGAGCAGTACTTC,CAITGEARDEQYF
TRBJ2-4,TRBV18,TRBD2,few,TGTGCCAGCTCACCACCTGCGGGAGTTGGCGATGAGCAGTACTTC,CASSPPAGVGDEQYF
TRBJ2-7,TRBV28,-,few,TGTGCCAGCGGCGGGCCTCGGCAGTACTTC,CASGGPRQYF
TRBJ2-7,TRBV12-5,-,many,TGTGCTAGTGGCCGAGACTACCTTGGGTACGAGCAGTACTTC,CASGRDYLGYEQYF
TRBJ2-5,TRBV10-3,-,many,TGTGCCATCAGTGAAACAGCAAAGGGAGAGACCCAGTACTTC,CAISETAKGETQYF
TRBJ2-1,TRBV6-6,TRBD2,-,TGTGCCAGCAACGGTGCCAGTATAGCGGGAGGTGAGCAGTTCTTC,CASNGASIAGGEQFF
TRBJ2-2,TRBV20-1,TRBD2,many,TGCAGTGCTAGAGAGACGGGAGGGCCAGGCCGGGAGCTGTTTTTT,CSARETGGPGRELFF
TRBJ2-7,TRBV5-1,-,many,TGCGCCAGCAGCCTGGAGATCTCCAGGGACGAGCAGTACTTC,CASSLEISRDEQYF
TRBJ2-7,TRBV12-3/TRBV12-4,TRBD1,-,TGTGCCAGCAGTTCCCGGACAGGTGGCGAGCAGTACTTC,CASSSRTGGEQYF
TRBJ2-1,TRBV7-9,-,-,TGTGCCAGCAGCCCAAGCCTAGCCAGCCCATCCTACAATGAGCAGTTCTTC,CASSPSLASPSYNEQFF
TRBJ2-1,TRBV18,-,-,TGTGCCAGCTCACCCTCAGCTCCCAATGAGCAGTTCTTC,CASSPSAPNEQFF
TRBJ1-3,TRBV28,-,-,-,CASSLWGAGNTRYF
TRBJ1-1,TRBV12-3/TRBV12-4,-,-,TGTGCCAGCAGCTCGGGCACGAGGGAAGCTTTCTTT,CASSSGTREAFF
TRBJ1-1,TRBV25-1,TRBD1,-,TGTGCCAGCGGTGGGACAGGGGTGAACACTGAAGCTTTCTTT,CASGGTGVNTEAFF
TRBJ2-7,TRBV28,-,-,TGTGCCAGCAGTCTTGACAGGCTTTTCTCCTACGAGCAGTACTTC,CASSLDRLFSYEQYF
TRBJ2-7,TRBV5-1,-,-,TGCGCCAGCAGCTTGAGCCCAACAATCTACGAGCAGTACTTC,CASSLSPTIYEQYF
TRBJ2-3,TRBV19,-,-,TGTGCCATTTCAGCCGGGAGTGGCGGAGATACGCAGTATTTT,CAISAGSGGDTQYF
TRBJ1-2,TRBV5-1,TRBD1,few,TGCGCCAGCAGCCTCGGACAGGGGAGCGACGGCTACACCTTC,CASSLGQGSDGYTF
TRBJ2-5,TRBV11-2,-,-,TGTGCCAGCAGCTTAGCGATCCGGGGTAGGCTCCAGTACTTC,CASSLAIRGRLQYF
TRBJ1-2,TRBV7-9,-,-,TGTGCCAGCAGCTACAACCGGGACACCAAGGACACCTTC,CASSYNRDTKDTF
TRBJ1-2,TRBV7-2,TRBD1,many,TGTGCCAGCAGCTTTGGGGACAGACCCTATGGCTACACCTTC,CASSFGDRPYGYTF
TRBJ1-2,TRBV20-1,TRBD1,many,TGCAGTGCTAGTGGGGGGACAGGCAAGTTCTCCTACACCTTC,CSASGGTGKFSYTF
TRBJ2-7,TRBV6-2/TRBV6-3,TRBD1,-,TGTGCCAGCAGTTACCGGACAGGGAGATCCTACGAGCAGTACTTC,CASSYRTGRSYEQYF
TRBJ2-7,TRBV4-3,-,once,TGCGCCAGCAGCCGAAATGAGGGACCCTACGAGCAGTACTTC,CASSRNEGPYEQYF
TRBJ2-1,TRBV6-6,-,-,TGTGCCAGCAGTTACTCCCCAACTACCCCTGGGCACGACGAGCAGTTCTTC,CASSYSPTTPGHDEQFF
TRBJ2-4,TRBV5-6,-,-,TGTGCCAGCAGCTTGGACCGAGGGGTATGGAACATTCAGTACTTC,CASSLDRGVWNIQYF
TRBJ1-1,TRBV7-6,-,-,TGTGCCAGCAGCCCCTGGGGCACGGACACTGAAGCTTTCTTT,CASSPWGTDTEAFF
TRBJ1-5,TRBV20-1,-,few,TGCAGTGCTTCCCAAAGACAGGTGCCCAATCAGCCCCAGCATTTT,CSASQRQVPNQPQHF
TRBJ1-2,TRBV28,-,-,TGTGCCGGCAGCAACTATGGCTACACCTTC,CAGSNYGYTF
TRBJ1-2,TRBV6-5,TRBD1,many,TGTGCCAGCACCCGGGACAGGGGGTTTAACTATGGCTACACCTTC,CASTRDRGFNYGYTF
TRBJ2-3,TRBV9,TRBD2,-,TGTGCCAGCAGCGTAGAGGCTAGCGGAATTCCCACAGATACGCAGTATTTT,CASSVEASGIPTDTQYF
TRBJ2-3,TRBV7-3,-,few,TGTGCCAGCAGCTCCCTACTACAGGGGAGGTTAGAGAATAAGTATTTT,CASSSLLQGRLENKYF
TRBJ1-2,TRBV30,-,-,TGTGCCTGGAGTTCTGTCAACTATGGCTACACCTTC,CAWSSVNYGYTF
TRBJ2-7,TRBV6-5,TRBD1,many,TGTGCCAGCAGTTACATGACAGGGGTAGTCTACGAGCAGTACTTC,CASSYMTGVVYEQYF
TRBJ2-1,TRBV5-1,TRBD1,few,TGCGCCAGCAGCAGTAACACAGGGGGCAGTGAGCAGTTCTTC,CASSSNTGGSEQFF
TRBJ1-2,TRBV7-2,-,few,TGTGCCAATCAAAGACCCACTTTTGGAGCAAACCCCCTGGGCTACACCTTC,CANQRPTFGANPLGYTF
TRBJ1-1,TRBV10-3,-,-,TGTGCCATCAGTGAAGGTGGGGATACTGAAGCTTTCTTT,CAISEGGDTEAFF
TRBJ2-1,TRBV5-6,-,-,TGTGCCAGCAGCTTGAGGGACTTCTACTACAATGAGCAGTTCTTC,CASSLRDFYYNEQFF
TRBJ2-5,TRBV18,TRBD1,few,TGTGCCAGCTCACCGACACTGGACAGGGGAGAGACCCAGTACTTC,CASSPTLDRGETQYF
TRBJ2-7,TRBV5-4,-,-,TGTGCCAGCAGCTTGATAGACAACTCCTACGAGCAGTACTTC,CASSLIDNSYEQYF
TRBJ2-5,TRBV20-1,TRBD2,few,TGCAGTGCTATTGGACTAGCGGGGGGGAAAGAGACCCAGTACTTC,CSAIGLAGGKETQYF
TRBJ1-1,TRBV20-1,-,-,TGCAGCGCCCGAAGAAGGGAGCGGTCTGAAGCTTTCTTT,CSARRRERSEAFF